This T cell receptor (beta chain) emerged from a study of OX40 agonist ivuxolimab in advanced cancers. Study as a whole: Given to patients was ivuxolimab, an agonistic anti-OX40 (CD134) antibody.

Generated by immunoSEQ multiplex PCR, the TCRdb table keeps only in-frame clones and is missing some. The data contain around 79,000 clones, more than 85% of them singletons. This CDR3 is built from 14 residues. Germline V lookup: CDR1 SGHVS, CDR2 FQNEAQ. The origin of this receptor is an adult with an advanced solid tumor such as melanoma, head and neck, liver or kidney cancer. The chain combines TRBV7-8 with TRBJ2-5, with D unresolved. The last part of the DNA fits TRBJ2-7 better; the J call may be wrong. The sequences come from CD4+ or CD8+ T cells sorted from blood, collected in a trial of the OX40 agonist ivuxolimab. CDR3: CASSLGRIPGEQYF. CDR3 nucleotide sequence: TGTGCCAGCAGCTTAGGGCGGATCCCTGGCGAGCAGTACTTC.